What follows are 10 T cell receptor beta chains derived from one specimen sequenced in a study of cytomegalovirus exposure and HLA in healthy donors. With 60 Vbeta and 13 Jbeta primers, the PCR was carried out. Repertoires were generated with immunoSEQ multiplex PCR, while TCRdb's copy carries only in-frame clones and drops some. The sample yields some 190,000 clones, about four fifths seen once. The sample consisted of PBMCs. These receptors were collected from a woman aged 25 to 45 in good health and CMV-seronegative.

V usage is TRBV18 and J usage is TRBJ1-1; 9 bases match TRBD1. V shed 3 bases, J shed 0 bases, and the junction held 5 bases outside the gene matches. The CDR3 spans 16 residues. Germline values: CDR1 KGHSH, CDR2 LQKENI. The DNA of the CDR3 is TGTGCCAGCTCACCGGGGACAGGGAAAATGAACACTGAAGCTTTCTTT. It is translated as CASSPGTGKMNTEAFF.

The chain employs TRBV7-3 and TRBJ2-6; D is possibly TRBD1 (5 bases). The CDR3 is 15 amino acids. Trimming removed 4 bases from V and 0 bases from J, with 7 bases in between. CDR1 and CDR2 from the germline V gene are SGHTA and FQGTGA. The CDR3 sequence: CASSSGHSGANVLTF. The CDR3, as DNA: TGTGCCAGCAGCTCCGGACACTCTGGGGCCAACGTCCTGACTTTC.

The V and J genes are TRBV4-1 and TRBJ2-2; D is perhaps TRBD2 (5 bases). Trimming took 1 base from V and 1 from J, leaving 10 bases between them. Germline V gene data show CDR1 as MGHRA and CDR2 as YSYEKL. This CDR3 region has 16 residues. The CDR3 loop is CASSQAGFRNTGELFF. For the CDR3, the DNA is TGCGCCAGCAGCCAAGCGGGGTTTCGGAACACCGGGGAGCTGTTTTTT.

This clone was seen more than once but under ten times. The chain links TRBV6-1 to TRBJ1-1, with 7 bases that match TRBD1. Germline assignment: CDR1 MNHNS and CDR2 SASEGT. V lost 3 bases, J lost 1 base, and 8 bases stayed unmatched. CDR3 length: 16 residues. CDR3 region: CASSDRQGKGNTEAFF. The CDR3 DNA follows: TGTGCCAGCAGTGACCGACAGGGTAAGGGGAACACTGAAGCTTTCTTT.

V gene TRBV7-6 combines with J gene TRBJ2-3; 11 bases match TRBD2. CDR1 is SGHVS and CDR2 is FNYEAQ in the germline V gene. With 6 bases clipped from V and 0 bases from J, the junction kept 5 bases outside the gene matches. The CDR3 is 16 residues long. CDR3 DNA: TGTGCCAGCAGGCCACTAGCGGGGGAAAGCACAGATACGCAGTATTTT. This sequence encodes CASRPLAGESTDTQYF. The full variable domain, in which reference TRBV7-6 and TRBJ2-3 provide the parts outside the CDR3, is GAGVSQSPRYKVTKRGQDVALRCDPISGHVSLYWYRQALGQGPEFLTYFNYEAQQDKSGLPNDRFSAERPEGSISTLTIQRTEQRDSAMYRCASRPLAGESTDTQYFGPGTRLTVL.

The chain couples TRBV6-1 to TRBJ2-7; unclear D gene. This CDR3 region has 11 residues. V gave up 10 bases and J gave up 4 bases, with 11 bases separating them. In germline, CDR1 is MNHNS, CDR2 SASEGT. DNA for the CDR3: TGTGCCATCCTGACACCTTACGAGCAGTACTTC. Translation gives CAILTPYEQYF.

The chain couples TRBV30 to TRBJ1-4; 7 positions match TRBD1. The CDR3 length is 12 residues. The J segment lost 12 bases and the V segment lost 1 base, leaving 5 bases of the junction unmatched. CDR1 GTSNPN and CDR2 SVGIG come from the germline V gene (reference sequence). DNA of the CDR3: TGTGCCTGGAGTGCCCCGACAGGGCAACTGTTTTTT. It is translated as CAWSAPTGQLFF.

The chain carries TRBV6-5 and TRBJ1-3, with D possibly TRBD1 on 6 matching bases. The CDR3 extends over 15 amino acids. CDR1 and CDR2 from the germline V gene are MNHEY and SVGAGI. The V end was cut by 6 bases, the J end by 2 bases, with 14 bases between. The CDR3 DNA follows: TGTGCCAGCAGGATAACAGGGTTTCCTGGAAACACCATATATTTT. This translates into CASRITGFPGNTIYF.

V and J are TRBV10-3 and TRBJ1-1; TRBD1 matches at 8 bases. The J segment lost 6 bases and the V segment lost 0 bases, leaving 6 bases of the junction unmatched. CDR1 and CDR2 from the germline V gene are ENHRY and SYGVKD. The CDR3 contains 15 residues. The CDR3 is CAISESTGGPAEAFF. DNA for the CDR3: TGTGCCATCAGTGAGTCCACAGGGGGGCCTGCTGAAGCTTTCTTT.

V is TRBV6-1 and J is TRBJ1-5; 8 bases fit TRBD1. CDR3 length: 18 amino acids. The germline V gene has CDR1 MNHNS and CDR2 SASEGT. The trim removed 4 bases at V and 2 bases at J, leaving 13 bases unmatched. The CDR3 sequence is CASSGLRQGLRGNQPQHF. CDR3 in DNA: TGTGCCAGCAGTGGCCTCCGACAGGGGCTACGGGGCAATCAGCCCCAGCATTTT.